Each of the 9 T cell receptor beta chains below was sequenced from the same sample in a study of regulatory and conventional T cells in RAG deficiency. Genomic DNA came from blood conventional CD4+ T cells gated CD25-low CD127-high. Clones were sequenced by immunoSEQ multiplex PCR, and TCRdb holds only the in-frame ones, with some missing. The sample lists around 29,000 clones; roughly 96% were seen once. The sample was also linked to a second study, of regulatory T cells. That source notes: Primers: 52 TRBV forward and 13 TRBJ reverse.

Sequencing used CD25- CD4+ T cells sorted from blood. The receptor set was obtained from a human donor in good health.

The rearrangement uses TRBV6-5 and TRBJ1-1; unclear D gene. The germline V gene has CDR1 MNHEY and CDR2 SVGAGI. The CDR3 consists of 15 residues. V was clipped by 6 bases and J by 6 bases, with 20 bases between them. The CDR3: CASRNERGKKAEAFF. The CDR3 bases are TGTGCCAGCAGAAATGAGCGGGGAAAAAAAGCTGAAGCTTTCTTT.

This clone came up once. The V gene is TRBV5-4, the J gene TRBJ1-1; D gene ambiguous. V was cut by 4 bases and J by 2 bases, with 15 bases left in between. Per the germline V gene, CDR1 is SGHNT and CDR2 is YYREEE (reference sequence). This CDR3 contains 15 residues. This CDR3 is CASSPQRDRNTEAFF. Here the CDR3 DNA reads TGTGCCAGCAGCCCCCAGAGGGATCGAAACACTGAAGCTTTCTTT. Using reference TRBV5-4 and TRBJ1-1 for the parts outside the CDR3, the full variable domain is ETGVTQSPTHLIKTRGQQVTLRCSSQSGHNTVSWYQQALGQGPQFIFQYYREEENGRGNFPPRFSGLQFPNYSSELNVNALELDDSALYLCASSPQRDRNTEAFFGQGTRLTVV.

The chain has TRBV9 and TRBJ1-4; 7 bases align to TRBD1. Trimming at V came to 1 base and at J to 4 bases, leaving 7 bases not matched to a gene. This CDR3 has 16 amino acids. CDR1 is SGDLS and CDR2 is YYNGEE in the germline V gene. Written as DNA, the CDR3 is TGTGCCAGCAGCGTAACCCCCGGGACAGTTAATGAAAAACTGTTTTTT. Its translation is CASSVTPGTVNEKLFF.

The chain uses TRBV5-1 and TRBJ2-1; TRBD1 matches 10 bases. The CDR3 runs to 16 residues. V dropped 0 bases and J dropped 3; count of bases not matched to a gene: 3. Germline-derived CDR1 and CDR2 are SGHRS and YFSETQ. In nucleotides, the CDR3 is TGCGCCAGCAGCTTGGTCTGGACAGGGGGCTACAATGAGCAGTTCTTC. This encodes CASSLVWTGGYNEQFF.

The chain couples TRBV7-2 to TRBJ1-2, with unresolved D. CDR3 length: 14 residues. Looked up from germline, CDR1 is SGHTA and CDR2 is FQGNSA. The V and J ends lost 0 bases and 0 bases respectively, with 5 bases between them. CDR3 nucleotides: TGTGCCAGCAGCTTAGCCGCGACTAACTATGGCTACACCTTC. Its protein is CASSLAATNYGYTF. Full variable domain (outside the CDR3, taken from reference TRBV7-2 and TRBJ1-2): GAGVSQSPSNKVTEKGKDVELRCDPISGHTALYWYRQSLGQGLEFLIYFQGNSAPDKSGLPSDRFSAERTGGSVSTLTIQRTQQEDSAVYLCASSLAATNYGYTFGSGTRLTVV.

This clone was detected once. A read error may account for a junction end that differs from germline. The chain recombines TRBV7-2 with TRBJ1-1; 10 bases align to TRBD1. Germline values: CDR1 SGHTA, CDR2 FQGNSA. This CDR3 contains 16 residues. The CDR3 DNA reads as TGTGCCAGCAGCTTAGTCCCCGGGACAGGGGCCACTCAAGCTTTCTTT. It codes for CASSLVPGTGATQAFF.

Here the CDR3 DNA reads TGTGCCAGCAGCTTTGACAGCCTTTCGGAGACCTTC. Protein sequence: CASSFDSLSETF. V and J are TRBV5-4 and TRBJ1-2, with D perhaps matching TRBD1 (5 bases). V was cut by 2 bases and J by 14 bases, with 16 bases left in between. This CDR3 has 12 amino acids. Germline V gene data show CDR1 as SGHNT and CDR2 as YYREEE (reference sequence).

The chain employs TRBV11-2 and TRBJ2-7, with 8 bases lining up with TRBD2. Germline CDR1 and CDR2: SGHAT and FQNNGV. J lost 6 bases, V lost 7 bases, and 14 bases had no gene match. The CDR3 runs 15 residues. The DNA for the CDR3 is TGTGCCAGCACCCTTAGGGTCAGGGCGGGAGGCGAGCAGTACTTC. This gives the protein CASTLRVRAGGEQYF. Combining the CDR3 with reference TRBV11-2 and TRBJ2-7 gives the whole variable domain EAGVAQSPRYKIIEKRQSVAFWCNPISGHATLYWYQQILGQGPKLLIQFQNNGVVDDSQLPKDRFSAERLKGVDSTLKIQPAKLEDSAVYLCASTLRVRAGGEQYFGPGTRLTVT.

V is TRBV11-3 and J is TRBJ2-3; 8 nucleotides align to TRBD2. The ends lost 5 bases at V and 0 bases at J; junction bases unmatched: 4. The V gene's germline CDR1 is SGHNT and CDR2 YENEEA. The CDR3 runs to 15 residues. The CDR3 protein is CASSNGLASTDTQYF. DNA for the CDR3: TGTGCCAGCAGCAATGGACTAGCTAGCACAGATACGCAGTATTTT.